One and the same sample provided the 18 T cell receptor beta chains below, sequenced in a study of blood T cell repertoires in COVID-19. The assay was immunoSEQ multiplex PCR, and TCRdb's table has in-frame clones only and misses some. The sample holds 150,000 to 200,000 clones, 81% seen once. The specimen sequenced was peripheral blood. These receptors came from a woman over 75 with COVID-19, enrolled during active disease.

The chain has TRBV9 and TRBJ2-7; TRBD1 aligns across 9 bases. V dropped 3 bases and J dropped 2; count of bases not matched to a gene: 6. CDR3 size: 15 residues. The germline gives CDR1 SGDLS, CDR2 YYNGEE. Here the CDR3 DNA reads TGTGCCAGCAGCGCGGGACAGGGCTCGACCTACGAGCAGTACTTC. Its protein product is CASSAGQGSTYEQYF.

CDR3 residues: CASSLASGTGVGYTF. The CDR3 nucleotides read TGCGCCAGCAGCTTGGCCTCCGGGACAGGGGTGGGCTACACCTTC. The V and J genes are TRBV5-1 and TRBJ1-2, with 10 bases that match TRBD1. J lost 8 bases, V lost 0 bases, and 7 bases had no gene match. The germline CDR1 and CDR2 sequences are SGHRS and YFSETQ. The CDR3 covers 15 residues.

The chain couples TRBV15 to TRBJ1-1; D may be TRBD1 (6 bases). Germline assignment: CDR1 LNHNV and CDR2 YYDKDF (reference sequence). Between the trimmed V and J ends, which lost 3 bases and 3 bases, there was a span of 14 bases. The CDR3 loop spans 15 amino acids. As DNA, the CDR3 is TGTGCCACCAGCAGTAAGGGGGAAGGGTACACTGAAGCTTTCTTT. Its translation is CATSSKGEGYTEAFF.

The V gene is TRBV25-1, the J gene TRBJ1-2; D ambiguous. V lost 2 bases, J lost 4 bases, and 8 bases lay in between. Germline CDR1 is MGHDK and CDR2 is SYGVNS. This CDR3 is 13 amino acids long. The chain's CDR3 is CASSEGLIYGYTF. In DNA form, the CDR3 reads TGTGCCAGCAGTGAAGGGCTCATCTATGGCTACACCTTC.

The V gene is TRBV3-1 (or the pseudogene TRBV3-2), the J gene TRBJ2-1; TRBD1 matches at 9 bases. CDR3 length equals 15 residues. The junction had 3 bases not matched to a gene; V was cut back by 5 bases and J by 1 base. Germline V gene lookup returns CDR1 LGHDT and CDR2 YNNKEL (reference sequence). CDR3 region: CASSDGTGSYNEQFF. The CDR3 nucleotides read TGTGCCAGCAGCGACGGGACAGGGTCCTACAATGAGCAGTTCTTC.

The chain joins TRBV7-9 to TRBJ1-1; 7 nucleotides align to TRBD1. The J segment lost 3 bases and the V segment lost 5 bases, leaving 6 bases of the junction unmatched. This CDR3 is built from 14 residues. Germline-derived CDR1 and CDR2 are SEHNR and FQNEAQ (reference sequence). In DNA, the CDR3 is TGTGCCAGCAGCGTCAGGGGGGCAGACACTGAAGCTTTCTTT. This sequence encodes CASSVRGADTEAFF.

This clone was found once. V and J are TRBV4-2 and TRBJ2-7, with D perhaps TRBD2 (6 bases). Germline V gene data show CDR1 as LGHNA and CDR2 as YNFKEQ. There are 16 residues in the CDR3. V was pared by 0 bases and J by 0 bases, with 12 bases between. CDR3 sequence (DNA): TGTGCCAGCAGCCAAGAGTGGGAGGTCAGCTCCTACGAGCAGTACTTC. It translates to CASSQEWEVSSYEQYF.

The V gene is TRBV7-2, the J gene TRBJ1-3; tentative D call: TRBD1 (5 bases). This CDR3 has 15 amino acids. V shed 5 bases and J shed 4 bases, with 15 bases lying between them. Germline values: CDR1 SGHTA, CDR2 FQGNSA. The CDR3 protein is CASSPSAWGGNTIYF. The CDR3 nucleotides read TGTGCCAGCAGCCCTAGCGCGTGGGGGGGAAACACCATATATTTT.

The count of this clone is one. CDR3 protein: CASSEGGLGTEAFF. The CDR3 coding sequence is TGTGCCAGCAGTGAAGGTGGACTGGGCACTGAAGCTTTCTTT. The genes are TRBV2 and TRBJ1-1, with unresolved D. Germline CDR1 and CDR2: SNHLY and FYNNEI. The CDR3 has 14 amino acids. Trimming cost V 1 base and J 4 bases, with 10 bases left between them. The whole variable domain, remainder taken from reference TRBV2 and TRBJ1-1, is EPEVTQTPSHQVTQMGQEVILRCVPISNHLYFYWYRQILGQKVEFLVSFYNNEISEKSEIFDDQFSVERPDGSNFTLKIRSTKLEDSAMYFCASSEGGLGTEAFFGQGTRLTVV.

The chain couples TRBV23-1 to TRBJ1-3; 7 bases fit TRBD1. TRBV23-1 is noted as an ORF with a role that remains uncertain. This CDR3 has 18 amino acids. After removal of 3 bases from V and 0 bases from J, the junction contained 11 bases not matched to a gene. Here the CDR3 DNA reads TGCGCCAGCAGTCACAAAGGCAGGGGGGTTTTCTCTGGAAACACCATATATTTT. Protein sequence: CASSHKGRGVFSGNTIYF.

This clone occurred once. This CDR3 reads CASSPPAQGAYEQYF. DNA for the CDR3: TGTGCCAGCTCACCACCTGCCCAGGGGGCTTACGAGCAGTACTTC. The chain links TRBV18 to TRBJ2-7, with 8 bases lining up with TRBD1. Germline loops: CDR1 KGHSH, CDR2 LQKENI. CDR3 length: 15 amino acids. Germline trimming cut 0 bases from V and 4 bases from J; bases unmatched to any gene: 5.

For the CDR3, the DNA is TGCAGTGCTAGTGCCCCCGGGCTCCCGGGGGCAGATACGCAGTATTTT. The encoded protein is CSASAPGLPGADTQYF. The J gene is TRBJ2-3, the V gene TRBV20-1; a weak D match, TRBD2 (6 bases). V was pared by 3 bases and J by 4 bases, with 20 bases between. The CDR3 consists of 16 residues. Per the germline V gene, CDR1 is DFQATT and CDR2 is SNEGSKA (reference sequence).

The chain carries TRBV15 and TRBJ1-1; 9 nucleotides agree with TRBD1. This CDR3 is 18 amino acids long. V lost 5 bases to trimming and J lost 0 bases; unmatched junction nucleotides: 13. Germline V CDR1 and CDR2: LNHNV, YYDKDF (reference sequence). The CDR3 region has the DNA TGTGCCACCAGCCCGGAGGGACAGGGTTCGATAATGAACACTGAAGCTTTCTTT. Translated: CATSPEGQGSIMNTEAFF.

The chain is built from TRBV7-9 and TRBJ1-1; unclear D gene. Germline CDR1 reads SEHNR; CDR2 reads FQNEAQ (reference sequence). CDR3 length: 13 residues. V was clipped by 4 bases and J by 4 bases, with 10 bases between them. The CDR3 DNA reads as TGTGCCAGCAGCTCAGACATTGTCACTGAAGCTTTCTTT. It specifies CASSSDIVTEAFF.

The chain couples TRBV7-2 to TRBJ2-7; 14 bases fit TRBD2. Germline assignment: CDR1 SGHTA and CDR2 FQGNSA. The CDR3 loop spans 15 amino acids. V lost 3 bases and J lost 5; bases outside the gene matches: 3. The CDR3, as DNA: TGTGCCAGCAGCTTGACTAGCGGGAGGGGCCACGAGCAGTACTTC. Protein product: CASSLTSGRGHEQYF. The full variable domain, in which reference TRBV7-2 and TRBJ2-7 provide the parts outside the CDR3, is GAGVSQSPSNKVTEKGKDVELRCDPISGHTALYWYRQSLGQGLEFLIYFQGNSAPDKSGLPSDRFSAERTGGSVSTLTIQRTQQEDSAVYLCASSLTSGRGHEQYFGPGTRLTVT.

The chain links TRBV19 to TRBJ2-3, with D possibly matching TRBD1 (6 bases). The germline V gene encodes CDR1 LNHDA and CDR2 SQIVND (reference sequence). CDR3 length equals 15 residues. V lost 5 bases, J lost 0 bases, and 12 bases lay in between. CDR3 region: CASSLQGGSTDTQYF. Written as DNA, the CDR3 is TGTGCCAGTAGTTTACAGGGCGGTAGCACAGATACGCAGTATTTT.

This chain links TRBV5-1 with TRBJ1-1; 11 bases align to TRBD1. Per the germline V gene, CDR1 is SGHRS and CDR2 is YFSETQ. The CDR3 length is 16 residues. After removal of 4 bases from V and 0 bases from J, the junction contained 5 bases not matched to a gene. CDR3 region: CASSTWGQGVNTEAFF. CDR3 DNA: TGCGCCAGCAGCACCTGGGGACAGGGGGTGAACACTGAAGCTTTCTTT.

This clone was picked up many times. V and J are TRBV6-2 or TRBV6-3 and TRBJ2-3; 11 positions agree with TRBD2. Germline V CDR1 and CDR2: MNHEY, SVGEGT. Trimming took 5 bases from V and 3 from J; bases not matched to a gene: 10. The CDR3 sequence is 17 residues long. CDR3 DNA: TGTGCCAGCAGTCCCCTAGCGGGAGGACCATCTACAGATACGCAGTATTTT. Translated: CASSPLAGGPSTDTQYF.